This T cell receptor beta chain was retrieved from a study of PD-L1 blockade in urothelial cancer. As for the study in general: Most patients, about 85% of the roughly 29, were males with bladder-origin cancer. Enrolled patients had been treated previously with 0 to 3 chemotherapy regimens.

On this clone: What it recognizes is unknown.

The table came from immunoSEQ multiplex PCR; TCRdb's copy has only in-frame clones and leaves some out. The sample shows about 14,000 clones, roughly 90% of them seen only once. Regarding the study as a whole: Pretreatment clonality of the blood TCR repertoire below the median was predictive of superior survival.

Losses at the gene ends were 8 bases for V and 4 bases for J; bases not matched to a gene: 22. The CDR3 contains 20 residues. The TCR sequence derives from a man in his 70s with urothelial cancer. J is TRBJ1-6 and V is TRBV6-7; TRBD1 matches 8 bases. TRBV6-7 is marked as an open reading frame, function uncertain. The sample was PBMCs, taken around atezolizumab (anti-PD-L1) treatment. Here the CDR3 DNA reads TGTGCCAGCCGGACAGGGAACCTTCGAGTTACGTCTGTTTATAATTCACCCCTCCACTTT. Its protein is CASRTGNLRVTSVYNSPLHF.